One T cell receptor beta chain is described in this entry. Antigen unknown. This entry is derived from a study of graft-versus-host responses after intestinal transplantation. Whole-study context: The transplants performed in recipients were multivisceral, liver-intestinal, or isolated intestinal. General observations from the study: After transplant, early declines in HvG clones were associated with peak levels of circulating GvH clones. Graft-donor T cell macrochimerism coincided with high graft-versus-host to host-versus-graft clonal ratios in allografts. Some GvH clones appeared in ileal mucosa or blood before recipient bone marrow.

This table comes from immunoSEQ multiplex PCR, and its TCRdb copy is limited to in-frame clones, with some not included. This table has about 96,000 clones, 92% appearing once. Sequencing was performed on unstimulated CD4+ T cells sorted from spleen or lymph node cells, taken before intestinal transplant. This receptor was obtained from a human donor who received an intestinal transplant.

The CDR3 DNA follows: TGTGCCAGCAGTTTTCTGGACAGACAATATCAGCCCCAGCATTTT. Residues: CASSFLDRQYQPQHF. The rearrangement uses TRBV28 and TRBJ1-5; D perhaps matches TRBD1 (6 bases). The CDR3 runs to 15 residues. V lost 3 bases and J lost 5, with 14 bases in between. The germline V gene encodes CDR1 MDHEN and CDR2 SYDVKM.